The present T cell receptor beta chain was sequenced within a study of early T cells in non-severe SARS-CoV-2 infection. Study-level background: Sequencing input comprised bulk RNA from unsorted whole blood; chain pairing was not available. General study results and limits: Clonotype matching in VDJdb favored anti-spike CD8 responses and did not capture private and CD4 specificities.

Germline V gene data show CDR1 as MNHEY and CDR2 as SVGAGI. The V end lost 6 bases, the J end lost 5 bases, and 6 bases lay between the germline ends. This CDR3 contains 11 residues. Each cDNA molecule carried a unique molecular identifier. MiXCR, applied by TCRdb to the 5' RACE reads, yields one record per CDR3 protein. Of some 50,000 distinct CDR3 sequences listed, around 10% were seen once; the top ten hold under 5%. The table lists this clonotype with many counts. Its target is unknown. This rearrangement joins TRBV6-5 to TRBJ2-3; D not resolved. This clonotype originated in an adult who was a healthcare worker with PCR-confirmed SARS-CoV-2 infection or an uninfected control (not recorded which). The material sequenced was whole blood. CDR3 amino acids: CASRKRDTQYF. CDR3 DNA: TGTGCCAGCAGGAAGCGAGATACGCAGTATTTT.